Below are 20 T cell receptor beta chains sequenced from a single sample in a study of blood T cell repertoires in COVID-19. Only in-frame clones appear in the TCRdb table, and some are missing; sequencing was by immunoSEQ multiplex PCR. The table shows under 350,000 clones, with more than 90% occurring only once. The sample taken for sequencing was PBMCs or T cells enriched from blood (not recorded which). The receptors derive from a man aged 55 to 70 who had recovered from COVID-19.

The rearrangement uses TRBV3-1 (or the pseudogene TRBV3-2) and TRBJ1-5; D gene uncertain. V shed 6 bases and J shed 3 bases, with 15 bases lying between them. CDR1 is LGHDT, CDR2 YNNKEL, per germline (reference sequence). The CDR3 sequence is 15 residues long. The CDR3 is CASSSQNTDNQPQHF. The DNA of the CDR3 is TGTGCCAGCAGTTCCCAGAACACAGACAATCAGCCCCAGCATTTT.

CDR3 loop: CASSEPRTGGSEKLFF. CDR3 DNA sequence: TGTGCCAGCAGCGAGCCTCGGACAGGGGGTAGTGAAAAACTGTTTTTT. The rearrangement links TRBV9 to TRBJ1-4, with 10 positions matching TRBD1. After removal of 3 bases from V and 7 bases from J, the junction contained 9 bases not matched to a gene. Germline V gives CDR1 SGDLS, CDR2 YYNGEE. This CDR3 region has 16 residues.

This clone was counted a few times. In nucleotides, the CDR3 is TGTGCCTGGAGTCCAATTGGGGGCTTGGGTAGCAATCAGCCCCAGCATTTT. It is translated as CAWSPIGGLGSNQPQHF. This rearrangement joins TRBV30 to TRBJ1-5; possibly TRBD1 for D (6 bases). The germline V gene encodes CDR1 GTSNPN and CDR2 SVGIG (reference sequence). V was cut by 2 bases and J by 0 bases, with 17 bases left in between. CDR3 length equals 17 residues.

This sequence joins TRBV4-3 and TRBJ2-1; D possibly corresponds to TRBD1 (5 bases). V was clipped by 4 bases and J by 5 bases, with 15 bases between them. CDR3 length: 15 residues. Looked up from germline, CDR1 is LGHNA and CDR2 is YSLEER. The CDR3 loop is CASSRARGENNEQFF. CDR3 nucleotides: TGCGCCAGCAGCCGGGCTAGGGGCGAAAACAATGAGCAGTTCTTC.

The chain couples TRBV18 to TRBJ2-1, with 11 bases aligning to TRBD2. The CDR3 runs 17 residues. V was pared by 4 bases and J by 7 bases, with 12 bases of the junction left unmatched. Germline CDR1 KGHSH, CDR2 LQKENI. The CDR3 loop is CASSLYATSGSRNEQFF. In DNA form, the CDR3 reads TGTGCCAGCTCACTCTATGCCACTAGCGGGAGTAGGAATGAGCAGTTCTTC.

V is TRBV27 and J is TRBJ1-4; maybe TRBD1 (6 bases). V was clipped by 3 bases and J by 8 bases, with 13 bases between them. Germline CDR1 reads MNHEY; CDR2 reads SMNVEV (reference sequence). The CDR3 has 14 amino acids. The CDR3 bases are TGTGCCAGCAGTTTTTACGGCCAGGGGGAAAAACTGTTTTTT. Its protein is CASSFYGQGEKLFF.

The chain employs TRBV5-1 and TRBJ1-2; weak D call: TRBD1 (6 bases). The CDR3 length is 13 residues. Germline CDR1 SGHRS, CDR2 YFSETQ. Trimming took off 0 bases at V and 3 bases at J, with 6 bases between the two ends. CDR3 loop: CASSLDRDYGYTF. In nucleotides, the CDR3 is TGCGCCAGCAGCTTGGACAGGGACTATGGCTACACCTTC.

The genes are TRBV18 and TRBJ2-6, with a weak D call TRBD1 (5 bases). V was trimmed by 5 bases and J by 2 bases, leaving 10 bases between them. The CDR3 extends over 15 amino acids. Germline CDR1 reads KGHSH; CDR2 reads LQKENI. This CDR3 reads CASSKTETGANVLTF. The CDR3 bases are TGTGCCAGCTCAAAGACAGAAACTGGGGCCAACGTCCTGACTTTC.

This chain joins TRBV18 and TRBJ1-6, with TRBD1 matching 11 bases. Germline-derived CDR1 and CDR2 are KGHSH and LQKENI. This CDR3 comprises 14 residues. Trimming removed 3 bases from V and 9 bases from J; junction bases left unmatched: 1. This CDR3 reads CASSPDRGRSPLHF. In DNA, the CDR3 is TGTGCCAGCTCACCGGACAGGGGGCGTTCACCCCTCCACTTT.

This clone was seen just once. The V gene is TRBV7-8, the J gene TRBJ2-5, with no clear D. This CDR3 is 13 amino acids long. Germline V gene sequence: CDR1 SGHVS, CDR2 FQNEAQ. Deletions cut 2 bases from V and 2 bases from J, with 6 bases between. The CDR3 is CASSLYIQETQYF. The CDR3 DNA is TGTGCCAGCAGCTTATACATACAAGAGACCCAGTACTTC.

The chain joins TRBV3-1 (or the pseudogene TRBV3-2) to TRBJ2-3; weak D call: TRBD2 (5 bases). Germline-derived CDR1 and CDR2 are LGHDT and YNNKEL (reference sequence). The CDR3 has 18 amino acids. Between the trimmed V and J ends, which lost 1 base and 0 bases, there was a span of 17 bases. CDR3 protein: CASSQVVPRDTSTDTQYF. CDR3 DNA sequence: TGTGCCAGCAGCCAAGTCGTTCCGAGGGATACTAGCACAGATACGCAGTATTTT.

This sequence joins TRBV30 and TRBJ2-1, with a possible D match to TRBD1 (5 bases). V gave up 2 bases and J gave up 7 bases, with 18 bases separating them. The CDR3 totals 15 residues. CDR1 is GTSNPN and CDR2 is SVGIG in the germline V gene (reference sequence). The CDR3 protein is CAWSSAFRVRNEQFF. CDR3 nucleotide sequence: TGTGCCTGGAGTTCAGCGTTCAGGGTCCGAAATGAGCAGTTCTTC.

The chain links TRBV29-1 to TRBJ2-5; D is undetermined. Germline CDR1 is SQVTM and CDR2 is ANQGSEA. The CDR3 is 11 amino acids. V was clipped by 4 bases and J by 2 bases, with 5 bases between them. The CDR3: CSVVPQETQYF. The CDR3 nucleotides read TGCAGCGTTGTTCCGCAAGAGACCCAGTACTTC.

This sequence joins TRBV4-1 and TRBJ2-6, with 11 nucleotides matching TRBD1. Germline V lookup: CDR1 MGHRA, CDR2 YSYEKL. The CDR3 sequence is 17 residues long. With 3 bases clipped from V and 8 bases from J, the junction kept 9 bases outside the gene matches. Here the CDR3 reads CASSHVSGQGATNVLTF. In DNA form, the CDR3 reads TGCGCCAGCAGCCATGTAAGCGGACAGGGGGCGACCAACGTCCTGACTTTC.

The rearrangement uses TRBV6-5 and TRBJ1-4; 11 bases agree with TRBD1. V was pared by 8 bases and J by 6 bases, with 8 bases of the junction left unmatched. Germline CDR1 reads MNHEY; CDR2 reads SVGAGI. The CDR3 is 15 residues long. The CDR3 DNA follows: TGTGCCAGCCTCGCCGGGACAGGGGGTGATGAAAAACTGTTTTTT. Its translation: CASLAGTGGDEKLFF.

The chain couples TRBV19 to TRBJ1-2; 7 bases map to TRBD1. Germline V lookup: CDR1 LNHDA, CDR2 SQIVND (reference sequence). The junction had 11 bases not matched to a gene; V was cut back by 3 bases and J by 4 bases. This CDR3 comprises 16 residues. The CDR3 loop reads CASSIFPQGPGYGYTF. In DNA, the CDR3 is TGTGCCAGTAGTATTTTTCCACAGGGGCCCGGCTATGGCTACACCTTC.

The chain links TRBV19 to TRBJ2-1; D possibly corresponds to TRBD2 (6 bases). Germline CDR1 and CDR2: LNHDA and SQIVND (reference sequence). The CDR3 is 16 residues long. V was cut by 5 bases and J by 3 bases, with 17 bases left in between. The CDR3 loop is CASSWRGNRVYNEQFF. CDR3 nucleotide sequence: TGTGCCAGTAGTTGGCGGGGCAATAGGGTCTACAATGAGCAGTTCTTC. Drawing the rest from reference TRBV19 and TRBJ2-1, the complete variable domain is DGGITQSPKYLFRKEGQNVTLSCEQNLNHDAMYWYRQDPGQGLRLIYYSQIVNDFQKGDIAEGYSVSREKKESFPLTVTSAQKNPTAFYLCASSWRGNRVYNEQFFGPGTRLTVL.

V and J are TRBV6-2 or TRBV6-3 and TRBJ1-5; 10 positions agree with TRBD1. V lost 0 bases and J lost 0; bases outside the gene matches: 2. The CDR3 consists of 17 residues. From germline, CDR1 is MNHEY and CDR2 SVGEGT. The CDR3 here is CASSYSTGGHSNQPQHF. The CDR3 coding sequence is TGTGCCAGCAGTTACTCGACAGGGGGCCATAGCAATCAGCCCCAGCATTTT.

Here the CDR3 reads CASSGRGQGSHEQYF. DNA for the CDR3: TGTGCCAGCAGTGGGAGGGGACAGGGTTCCCACGAGCAGTACTTC. The gene calls are TRBV6-2 or TRBV6-3 and TRBJ2-7, with 9 bases aligning to TRBD1. CDR3 size: 15 residues. Germline assignment: CDR1 MNHEY and CDR2 SVGEGT. J lost 5 bases, V lost 5 bases, and 10 bases had no gene match.

This chain uses TRBV30 with TRBJ1-6, with 10 bases fitting TRBD1. CDR1 and CDR2 (germline): GTSNPN, SVGIG (reference sequence). V was pared by 2 bases and J by 3 bases, with 1 base of the junction left unmatched. The CDR3 sequence is 15 residues long. Here the CDR3 reads CAWSRTGGYNSPLHF. CDR3 DNA sequence: TGTGCCTGGAGTCGGACAGGGGGCTATAATTCACCCCTCCACTTT.